This T cell receptor (beta chain) was sequenced during a study of blood T cell repertoires in COVID-19. Study-level information: Nucleic acid was either cDNA or gDNA, and it came from T cells, B-cell-depleted T cells, or PBMCs.

The germline gives CDR1 GTSNPN, CDR2 SVGIG (reference sequence). This CDR3 contains 16 residues. V was trimmed by 3 bases and J by 0 bases, leaving 14 bases between them. Produced via immunoSEQ multiplex PCR; TCRdb's table is partial and in-frame only. The table records 68,000 or so clones, around 91% of them present only once. This clone was found once. The chain uses TRBV30 and TRBJ1-4, with D possibly TRBD1 on 5 matching bases. This receptor was identified in a middle-aged man with COVID-19, enrolled during active disease. The specimen sequenced was peripheral blood. The CDR3 spells CAWSLRYRTTNEKLFF. The CDR3 bases are TGTGCCTGGAGCTTGAGGTACAGGACAACTAATGAAAAACTGTTTTTT.